This T cell receptor beta chain was recovered during a study of T cell responses to AZD1222 COVID-19 vaccine. Sequencing used immunoSEQ multiplex PCR; TCRdb keeps in-frame clones, though not all of them. Among under 200,000 clones listed, about 91% were seen once. The receptor was derived from an adult in good health. Sequenced material: peripheral blood, taken on day 0 of AZD1222 vaccination.

CDR3 amino acids: CASSGEAHRGQGQYF. CDR3 nucleotides: TGTGCCAGCAGTGGGGAGGCACACAGGGGGCAGGGGCAGTACTTC. The V gene is TRBV28, the J gene TRBJ2-7, with 9 bases matching TRBD1. This CDR3 spans 15 amino acids. V dropped 5 bases and J dropped 9; count of bases not matched to a gene: 14. Germline-derived CDR1 and CDR2 are MDHEN and SYDVKM.